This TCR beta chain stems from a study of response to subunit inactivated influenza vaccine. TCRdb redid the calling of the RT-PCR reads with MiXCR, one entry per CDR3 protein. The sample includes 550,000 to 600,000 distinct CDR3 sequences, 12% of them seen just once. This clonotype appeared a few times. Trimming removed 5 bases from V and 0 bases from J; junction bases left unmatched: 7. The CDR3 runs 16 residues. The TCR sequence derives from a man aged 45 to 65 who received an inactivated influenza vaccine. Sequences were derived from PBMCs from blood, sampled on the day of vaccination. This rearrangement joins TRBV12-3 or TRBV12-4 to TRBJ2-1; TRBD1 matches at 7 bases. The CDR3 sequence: CASSARTGRSYNEQFF. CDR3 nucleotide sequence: TGTGCCAGCAGTGCCAGGACAGGACGCTCCTACAATGAGCAGTTCTTC.